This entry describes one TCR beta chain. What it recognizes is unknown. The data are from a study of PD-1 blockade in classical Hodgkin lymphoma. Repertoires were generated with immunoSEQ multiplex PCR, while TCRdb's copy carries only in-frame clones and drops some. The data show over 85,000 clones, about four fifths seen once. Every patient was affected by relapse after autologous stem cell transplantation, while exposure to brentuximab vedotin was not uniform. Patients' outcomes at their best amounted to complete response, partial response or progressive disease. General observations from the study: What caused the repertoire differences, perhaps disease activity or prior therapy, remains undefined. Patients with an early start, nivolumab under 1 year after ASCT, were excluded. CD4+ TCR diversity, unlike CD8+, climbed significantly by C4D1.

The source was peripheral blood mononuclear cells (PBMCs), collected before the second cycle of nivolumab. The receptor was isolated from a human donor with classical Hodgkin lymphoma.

CDR3 in DNA: TGTGCCAGCAGCCTACGACTAGCGGGAGAGCAGTTCTTC. It is translated as CASSLRLAGEQFF. The chain links TRBV4-2 to TRBJ2-1, with TRBD2 matching 11 bases. The germline V gene has CDR1 LGHNA and CDR2 YNFKEQ. V lost 4 bases to trimming and J lost 10 bases; unmatched junction nucleotides: 3. The CDR3 has 13 residues.